Listed below are T cell receptor beta chains from one sample, sequenced in a study of blood T cell repertoires in COVID-19. The protocol was immunoSEQ multiplex PCR, while the TCRdb copy is restricted to in-frame clones and leaves out a portion. There are about 210,000 clones in the sample; 85% to 90% occur only once, and 1.2% lies in the top ten. Source material: PBMCs or T cells enriched from blood (not recorded which). The source is a man between 25 and 39 years old who had recovered from COVID-19. Both conserved end residues are part of each CDR3. Fields, in order: V gene, D gene, J gene, CDR3 protein. D genes are given only for firm matches.

TRBV5-1	NA	TRBJ2-2	CASSLERPLRGTGELFF
TRBV5-1	NA	TRBJ1-5	CASTSTQGNGNQPQHF
TRBV5-1	NA	TRBJ1-6	CASSHARDNSPLHF
TRBV30	NA	TRBJ1-1	CAWGTGITNTEAFF
TRBV12-1	NA	TRBJ2-7	CASSRGQGAVSLGYEQYF
TRBV14	NA	TRBJ1-1	CASSPLTDRPVSAFF
TRBV7-2	NA	TRBJ2-5	CASSSNLARETQYF
TRBV7-2	NA	TRBJ1-4	CASSLDRTNEKLFF
TRBV6-5	NA	TRBJ1-2	CASSYSPDGSYGYTF
TRBV12-3/TRBV12-4	NA	TRBJ2-2	CASSLTPSGELFF
TRBV6-2/TRBV6-3	NA	TRBJ1-5	CASSRDIISPGQPQHF
TRBV10-3	NA	TRBJ2-3	CAIDTVDSGGTDTQYF
TRBV18	NA	TRBJ1-1	CASSPPKTGNTEAFF
TRBV19	NA	TRBJ1-5	CASSTTGGDSNQPQHF
TRBV6-1	TRBD1	TRBJ1-6	CASSEGTGGNSPLHF
TRBV11-3	NA	TRBJ2-3	CASSTFPVDTQYF
TRBV28	NA	TRBJ1-2	CASGTWAYGYTF
TRBV4-3	TRBD1	TRBJ1-5	CASSHRQGQPQHF
TRBV18	TRBD2	TRBJ2-1	CASSPTSDPYNEQFF
TRBV19	NA	TRBJ1-5	CASRTSDSNQPQHF
TRBV9	NA	TRBJ2-4	CASSVPGVDIQYF
TRBV10-2	NA	TRBJ1-2	CASSEREINYGYTF
TRBV30	TRBD1	TRBJ1-1	CAWSVTGGAAFF
TRBV4-3	TRBD2	TRBJ2-5	CASSQAFGGAETQYF
TRBV19	TRBD2	TRBJ2-3	CASSLGLAGVVWYF
TRBV7-8	NA	TRBJ2-7	CASSLARSSYEQYF
TRBV7-2	NA	TRBJ2-1	CASSRLASSYNEQFF
TRBV3-1/TRBV3-2	TRBD2	TRBJ2-4	CASSQGVLAGGRGAKNIQYF
TRBV7-6	NA	TRBJ1-2	CASSLGLGADYGYTF
TRBV28	TRBD1	TRBJ1-4	CASGQTGEEKLFF
TRBV7-2	NA	TRBJ1-6	CASSLEGVSRSNSPLHF
TRBV2	NA	TRBJ1-1	CASSGQAVEAFF
TRBV5-1	TRBD2	TRBJ2-1	CASSRTSGRDNEQFF
TRBV2	TRBD2	TRBJ2-7	CASRGLAGVYEQYF
TRBV6-2/TRBV6-3	NA	TRBJ1-2	CASSVDGLRHGYTF
TRBV4-2	NA	TRBJ2-7	CASSSSASSYEQYF
TRBV6-5	NA	TRBJ1-1	CASSLGLESLSEAFF
TRBV5-6	TRBD1	TRBJ1-2	CASSLPTGALNYGYTF
TRBV5-5	TRBD2	TRBJ2-7	CASSLSHGGSIYEQYF
TRBV6-6	NA	TRBJ1-2	CASSLGGDYYGYTF
TRBV5-1	NA	TRBJ2-1	CASSLVPGSVYNEQFF
TRBV30	NA	TRBJ1-6	CAWSVTGTRSSPLHF
TRBV3-1/TRBV3-2	NA	TRBJ2-5	CASSQEALQYF
TRBV3-1/TRBV3-2	NA	TRBJ2-2	CASSQTVTGELFF
TRBV14	NA	TRBJ1-2	CASSQDRQGYGYTF
TRBV5-6	NA	TRBJ1-1	CASTPPRARGTEAFF
TRBV2	TRBD1	TRBJ2-7	CASSYPGQGYEQYF
TRBV5-8	NA	TRBJ2-1	CASSPEGANEQFF
TRBV20-1	TRBD2	TRBJ2-5	CSASLAGVHLTQYF
TRBV6-1	NA	TRBJ1-1	CASSDPGSTEAFF
TRBV7-2	NA	TRBJ2-7	CASSYAGVYEQYF
TRBV11-2	NA	TRBJ1-5	CASSKGDYSNQPQHF
TRBV13	TRBD1	TRBJ2-1	CASSLAGQAYNEQFF
TRBV11-3	NA	TRBJ2-7	CASSSGVVGEQYF
TRBV12-3/TRBV12-4	NA	TRBJ1-3	CASSTGSGNTIYF
TRBV2	NA	TRBJ1-5	CASNTGWNQPQHF
TRBV21-1	NA	TRBJ1-2	CASSKFIRGIYGYTF
TRBV7-9	NA	TRBJ2-2	CASSFLESGNTGELFF
TRBV5-1	TRBD1	TRBJ2-7	CASKTGGGYEQYF